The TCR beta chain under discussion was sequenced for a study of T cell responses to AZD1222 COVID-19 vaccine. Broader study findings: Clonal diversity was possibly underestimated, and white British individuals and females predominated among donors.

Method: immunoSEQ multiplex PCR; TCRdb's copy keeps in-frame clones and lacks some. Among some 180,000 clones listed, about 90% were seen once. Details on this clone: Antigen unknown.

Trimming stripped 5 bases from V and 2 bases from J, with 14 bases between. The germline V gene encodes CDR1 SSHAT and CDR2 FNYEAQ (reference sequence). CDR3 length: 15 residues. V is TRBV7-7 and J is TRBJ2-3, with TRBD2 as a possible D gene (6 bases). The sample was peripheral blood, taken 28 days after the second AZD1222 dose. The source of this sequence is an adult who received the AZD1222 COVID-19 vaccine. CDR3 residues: CASSKTSSATDTQYF. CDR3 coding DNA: TGTGCCAGCAGCAAAACTAGCTCTGCCACAGATACGCAGTATTTT.